The 27 T cell receptor beta chains below come from one sample, sequenced in a study of spatial heterogeneity in lung cancer. Study results and limitations: Tumor mutation count correlated with how many alpha and beta TCRs expanded intratumorally.

No cognate antigen is known for these TCRs. Time point denoted: sample taken at primary tumor resection. TCRdb ran MiXCR on the 5' RACE reads and lists one entry per CDR3 protein. In the table there are about 13,000 distinct CDR3 sequences, 5% to 6% of which are singletons. Sample: lung tumor tissue, taken at surgery. The receptor source for this set is a female donor with early-stage non-small cell lung cancer.

This clonotype is labeled medium-sized (0.01 to 0.1%). The J gene is TRBJ1-5, the V gene TRBV3-1, with D unclear. In germline, CDR1 is LGHDT, CDR2 YNNKEL (reference sequence). The CDR3 has 14 residues. Trimming removed 1 base at V and 0 bases at J, with 4 bases between. CDR3 nucleotide sequence: TGTGCCAGCAGCCAAGCCTATAGCAATCAGCCCCAGCATTTT. It encodes CASSQAYSNQPQHF.

This clonotype occurred many times. This sequence joins TRBV12-3 or TRBV12-4 and TRBJ1-1, with D possibly matching TRBD1 (5 bases). The CDR3 totals 13 residues. Trimming took off 5 bases at V and 2 bases at J, with 9 bases between the two ends. CDR3 sequence reads: CASSTTENTEAFF. Here the CDR3 DNA reads TGTGCCAGCAGTACGACAGAAAACACTGAAGCTTTCTTT.

This clonotype was seen repeatedly, ten times or more. The J gene is TRBJ2-1, the V gene TRBV20-1; D is uncertain. V lost 3 bases and J 1 base, leaving 10 bases between the germline ends. CDR1 DFQATT and CDR2 SNEGSKA come from the germline V gene (reference sequence). The CDR3 is 14 residues long. This chain's CDR3 is CSARARLSYNEQFF. The CDR3 DNA is TGCAGTGCTAGGGCCCGCCTTTCCTACAATGAGCAGTTCTTC.

By frequency in the sample, this clonotype is large. The chain uses TRBV30 and TRBJ1-1; D might be TRBD1 (5 bases). The CDR3 runs 13 residues. CDR1 is GTSNPN and CDR2 is SVGIG in the germline V gene (reference sequence). Deletions cut 2 bases from V and 5 bases from J, with 12 bases between. CDR3 bases: TGTGCCTGGAGTAGAGACAGCTGGACTGAAGCTTTCTTT. It codes for CAWSRDSWTEAFF.

This clonotype was observed many times. CDR3 sequence (DNA): TGTGCCAGCAGCTTACTAGCGGGGTCCAGATACCAAGAGACCCAGTACTTC. Translated: CASSLLAGSRYQETQYF. The genes are TRBV7-2 and TRBJ2-5, with 9 bases that match TRBD2. Germline trimming cut 2 bases from V and 0 bases from J; bases unmatched to any gene: 7. Germline V gene data show CDR1 as SGHTA and CDR2 as FQGNSA. The CDR3 length is 17 residues.

This clonotype was counted at least ten times. This rearrangement joins TRBV12-3 or TRBV12-4 to TRBJ2-1; D may correspond to TRBD1 or TRBD2 (5 bases each). V was clipped by 3 bases and J by 6 bases, with 18 bases between them. The CDR3 length is 16 residues. The CDR3 is CASSFWAESRGNEQFF. CDR3 bases: TGTGCCAGCAGTTTTTGGGCGGAGTCGAGGGGCAATGAGCAGTTCTTC.

This clonotype showed up many times. The V call is TRBV7-9, the J call TRBJ2-7; D not certain. The CDR3 extends over 12 amino acids. Germline lookup yields CDR1 SEHNR and CDR2 FQNEAQ (reference sequence). V was clipped by 3 bases and J by 4 bases, with 7 bases between them. As DNA, the CDR3 is TGTGCCAGCAGCTTTGCTTTGTACGAGCAGTACTTC. This encodes CASSFALYEQYF.

This clonotype was counted many times. The V and J genes are TRBV28 and TRBJ2-1; possible D gene TRBD2, 6 bases. The CDR3 covers 14 residues. V gave up 5 bases and J gave up 9 bases, with 17 bases separating them. Germline CDR1 MDHEN, CDR2 SYDVKM. DNA for the CDR3: TGTGCCAGCAGTCCCGGGACTGCCTGGAGTGAGCAGTTCTTC. As protein: CASSPGTAWSEQFF.

In its sample, this clonotype was seen many times. Compared with germline, one end of the junction differs, possibly owing to a read error. This chain uses TRBV12-3 or TRBV12-4 with TRBJ1-1; D is ambiguous. This CDR3 spans 13 amino acids. This CDR3 is CASSLVGHTEAFF. The DNA of the CDR3 is TGTGCCAGCAGCTTAGTTGGACACACTGAAGCTTTCTTT.

This clonotype was found many times. The chain employs TRBV4-1 and TRBJ1-3, with D possibly being TRBD1 (6 bases). This CDR3 spans 15 amino acids. The V and J ends lost 0 bases and 10 bases respectively, with 16 bases between them. Germline V lookup: CDR1 MGHRA, CDR2 YSYEKL. The CDR3: CASSQEAWTEVTIYF. The CDR3 coding sequence is TGCGCCAGCAGCCAAGAGGCCTGGACAGAGGTGACCATATATTTT.

This clonotype was recorded at least ten times. V and J are TRBV28 and TRBJ2-7; TRBD1 aligns across 7 bases. Trimming cost V 5 bases and J 9 bases; bases outside gene matches: 16. There are 15 residues in the CDR3. CDR1 MDHEN and CDR2 SYDVKM come from the germline V gene. The CDR3 is CASSPRDRLYEGQYF. DNA for the CDR3: TGTGCCAGCAGTCCCCGGGACAGACTCTACGAGGGGCAGTACTTC.

This clonotype has a count of ten or more. A junction end diverges from the germline sequence, so it may reflect a read error. This sequence joins TRBV2 and TRBJ1-2; D is perhaps TRBD1 (5 bases). Germline assignment: CDR1 SNHLY and CDR2 FYNNEI. The CDR3 length is 12 residues. The CDR3 nucleotides read TGTGCCAGCACTGAAGACAGCTATGGCTACACCTTC. Protein product: CASTEDSYGYTF.

This clonotype was seen at least ten times. This sequence joins TRBV20-1 and TRBJ1-1; D remains unclear. Germline lookup yields CDR1 DFQATT and CDR2 SNEGSKA (reference sequence). The CDR3 runs to 13 residues. The germline V and J ends were trimmed by 3 bases and 0 bases, with 8 bases remaining between them. The CDR3 nucleotides are TGCAGTGCTAGGGGCGCCCTGAACACTGAAGCTTTCTTT. It is translated as CSARGALNTEAFF.

The table lists this clonotype with many counts. CDR3 sequence: CSVALRGDQPQHF. The CDR3 region has the DNA TGCAGCGTTGCTCTCCGGGGAGATCAGCCCCAGCATTTT. The V and J genes are TRBV29-1 and TRBJ1-5; D is unclear. Trimming removed 4 bases at V and 5 bases at J, with 12 bases between. Looked up from germline, CDR1 is SQVTM and CDR2 is ANQGSEA. This CDR3 spans 13 amino acids.

This clonotype showed up many times. The DNA of the CDR3 is TGTGCCAGCAGCCAGGGCCCCCATTCCCCCCAGCATTTT. This sequence encodes CASSQGPHSPQHF. The chain couples TRBV7-9 to TRBJ1-5, with D tentatively TRBD1 (5 bases). This CDR3 has 13 amino acids. Germline assignment: CDR1 SEHNR and CDR2 FQNEAQ (reference sequence). V lost 5 bases to trimming and J lost 10 bases, with 15 bases between them.

There are many counts of this clonotype. This chain links TRBV7-9 with TRBJ1-2, with 8 bases aligning to TRBD1. Per the germline V gene, CDR1 is SEHNR and CDR2 is FQNEAQ (reference sequence). The length of the CDR3 is 20 residues. V lost 1 base, J lost 3 bases, and 19 bases stayed unmatched. CDR3 region: CASSLGHRGTGRIKDYGYTF. The CDR3 DNA follows: TGTGCCAGCAGCTTAGGTCACCGGGGGACAGGAAGGATCAAGGACTATGGCTACACCTTC.

This clonotype occurred many times. The chain uses TRBV18 and TRBJ2-2; D not resolved. This CDR3 is 16 amino acids long. From germline, CDR1 is KGHSH and CDR2 LQKENI. With 3 bases removed from V and 3 bases from J, the gap between germline ends came to 14 bases. CDR3 nucleotides: TGTGCCAGCTCACCGCCCGGCAGGCCGGACACCGGGGAGCTGTTTTTT. Amino acids: CASSPPGRPDTGELFF.

This clonotype was seen repeatedly, ten times or more. The rearrangement links TRBV18 to TRBJ1-1; D gene ambiguous. Germline V gives CDR1 KGHSH, CDR2 LQKENI. This CDR3 has 13 residues. Deletions cut 3 bases from V and 1 base from J, with 6 bases between. The CDR3 DNA reads TGTGCCAGCTCACCCGCACAGAACACTGAAGCTTTCTTT. It codes for CASSPAQNTEAFF.

This clonotype was detected ten times or more. This chain joins TRBV5-1 and TRBJ2-3; D might be TRBD2 (6 bases). This CDR3 is 12 amino acids long. Germline loops: CDR1 SGHRS, CDR2 YFSETQ. Trimming took 3 bases from V and 8 from J, leaving 10 bases between them. CDR3 sequence: CASSSERVTQYF. CDR3 DNA: TGCGCCAGCAGCTCCGAGCGGGTTACGCAGTATTTT.

This clonotype was seen many times. The CDR3 DNA follows: TGCAGTGCTCCACGAACAGGCTATGGCTACACCTTC. This codes for CSAPRTGYGYTF. The rearrangement uses TRBV20-1 and TRBJ1-2, with a weak D call TRBD1 (5 bases). The V and J ends lost 5 bases and 4 bases respectively, with 11 bases between them. The CDR3 totals 12 residues. Germline values: CDR1 DFQATT, CDR2 SNEGSKA (reference sequence).

This clonotype was recorded many times. V is TRBV12-3 or TRBV12-4 and J is TRBJ2-5, with D unclear. CDR3 length: 11 amino acids. The ends were cut back, 4 bases at V and 5 bases at J, with 5 bases in the middle. The CDR3 reads CASSWTETQYF. CDR3 nucleotide sequence: TGTGCCAGCAGTTGGACGGAGACCCAGTACTTC.

This clonotype was recorded many times. The chain carries TRBV6-5 and TRBJ2-2, with D unclear. The CDR3 is 11 residues long. CDR1 MNHEY and CDR2 SVGAGI come from the germline V gene. V lost 3 bases and J 8 bases, leaving 4 bases between the germline ends. The DNA of the CDR3 is TGTGCCAGCAGTTATGGAGGGGAGCTGTTTTTT. Its protein is CASSYGGELFF.

This clonotype was counted ten times or more. This chain joins TRBV6-1 and TRBJ1-6; 11 nucleotides match TRBD1. The CDR3 totals 14 residues. After removal of 6 bases from V and 7 bases from J, the junction contained 2 bases not matched to a gene. Germline V gives CDR1 MNHNS, CDR2 SASEGT. The CDR3 loop is CASRGTGGNSPLHF. The CDR3 region has the DNA TGTGCCAGCAGGGGGACAGGGGGGAATTCACCCCTCCACTTT.

This clonotype showed up many times. The chain joins TRBV6-2 or TRBV6-3 to TRBJ2-1; the D is unclear. Trimming took off 2 bases at V and 9 bases at J, with 11 bases between the two ends. The CDR3 sequence is 13 residues long. CDR1 MNHEY and CDR2 SVGEGT come from the germline V gene. This chain's CDR3 is CASSYRWLSEQFF. The CDR3 bases are TGTGCCAGCAGTTACCGGTGGTTAAGTGAGCAGTTCTTC.

This clonotype showed up many times. The chain uses TRBV12-2 and TRBJ1-5. TRBV12-2 is a listed pseudogene. CDR3 length: 15 amino acids. CDR3 DNA: TGTGCAAGTCGATGGACGGGAGTGAACAATCAGCCCCAGCATTTT. It codes for CASRWTGVNNQPQHF.

This clonotype showed up many times. V gene TRBV7-9 combines with J gene TRBJ2-1, with TRBD2 identical over 9 bases. The CDR3 consists of 15 residues. J was trimmed by 2 bases and V by 6 bases; bases with no gene match: 5. CDR1 SEHNR and CDR2 FQNEAQ come from the germline V gene (reference sequence). For the CDR3, the DNA is TGTGCCAGCAGTCAGCGGGGGGTAACCTACAATGAGCAGTTCTTC. Residues: CASSQRGVTYNEQFF.

This clonotype was seen at least ten times. The genes are TRBV11-2 and TRBJ1-1, with D unresolved. V gave up 0 bases and J gave up 11 bases, with 22 bases separating them. CDR1 and CDR2 (germline): SGHAT, FQNNGV. This CDR3 region has 16 residues. Here the CDR3 reads CASSLDPGRSNRAAFF. CDR3 sequence (DNA): TGTGCCAGCAGCTTAGATCCAGGACGGTCAAATAGGGCGGCTTTCTTT.